The 11 T cell receptor beta chains presented below share a single source sample, sequenced in a study of T-cell memory formation after mild COVID-19. TCRdb used MiXCR to reprocess the 5' RACE reads, holding one entry per CDR3 protein. The table shows 500,000 to 550,000 distinct CDR3 sequences, with just over 20% occurring only once. The sequencing sample was made of PBMCs or a T cell subset sorted from them (not recorded which). The receptor source for this set is an adult woman who had mild COVID-19 (a few samples of this study predate the infection). Cell type and time point are not known.

This clonotype was recorded a few times. The chain carries TRBV7-6 and TRBJ2-5; TRBD2 matches 7 bases. Germline-derived CDR1 and CDR2 are SGHVS and FNYEAQ. The CDR3 spans 12 residues. The trim removed 11 bases at V and 3 bases at J, leaving 6 bases unmatched. The CDR3 DNA sequence: TGTGCCTCGACTGGGGGGGAAGAGACCCAGTACTTC. This codes for CASTGGEETQYF.

This clonotype turned up a few times. The chain is built from TRBV12-3 or TRBV12-4 and TRBJ1-2; the D gene is possibly TRBD1 (5 bases). The CDR3 covers 12 residues. V was trimmed by 3 bases and J by 4 bases, leaving 6 bases between them. DNA for the CDR3: TGTGCCAGCAGTTTCACAGGCTATGGCTACACCTTC. This gives the protein CASSFTGYGYTF.

This clonotype was found a few times. The chain carries TRBV27 and TRBJ1-5; TRBD1 is a possible D gene (5 bases). Per the germline V gene, CDR1 is MNHEY and CDR2 is SMNVEV (reference sequence). Deletions cut 6 bases from V and 3 bases from J, with 12 bases between. This CDR3 comprises 14 residues. The CDR3 DNA follows: TGTGCCAGCAGGGGAGGGGAGGTCAATCAGCCCCAGCATTTT. Translated: CASRGGEVNQPQHF.

This clonotype occurred a few times. This chain connects TRBV6-6 to TRBJ2-2; 7 bases fit TRBD1. CDR1 and CDR2 from the germline V gene are MNHNY and SVGAGI (reference sequence). The V and J ends lost 6 bases and 6 bases, in that order; junction bases with no gene match: 7. The CDR3 has 14 residues. CDR3 nucleotide sequence: TGTGCCAGCAGCCGCGACAGGGCGTCCGGGGAGCTGTTTTTT. The encoded protein is CASSRDRASGELFF.

This sequence joins TRBV6-2 or TRBV6-3 and TRBJ2-7; perhaps TRBD1 as D (5 bases). V lost 4 bases to trimming and J lost 6 bases, with 16 bases between them. The CDR3 is 14 residues long. From germline, CDR1 is MNHEY and CDR2 SVGEGT. The CDR3 is CASSSWTTSTEQYF. The CDR3 DNA follows: TGTGCCAGCAGTTCCTGGACAACCTCTACCGAGCAGTACTTC.

The rearrangement joins TRBV24-1 to TRBJ2-2, with D possibly matching TRBD1 (6 bases). V lost 8 bases to trimming and J lost 4 bases, with 10 bases between them. This CDR3 is 13 amino acids long. Germline CDR1 reads KGHDR; CDR2 reads SFDVKD. This CDR3 is CATMKDSTGELFF. CDR3 bases: TGTGCCACCATGAAGGACAGCACCGGGGAGCTGTTTTTT.

There are many counts of this clonotype. V and J are TRBV7-8 and TRBJ2-2, with 7 bases that match TRBD1. V was clipped by 9 bases and J by 1 base; unmatched bases: 5. The CDR3 contains 14 residues. The germline gives CDR1 SGHVS, CDR2 FQNEAQ. The CDR3 sequence: CASQNRGNTGELFF. The CDR3 nucleotides read TGTGCCAGTCAAAACAGGGGGAACACCGGGGAGCTGTTTTTT.

V is TRBV6-1 and J is TRBJ1-5; perhaps TRBD1 as D (5 bases). The germline V gene has CDR1 MNHNS and CDR2 SASEGT. The CDR3 has 13 residues. V shed 5 bases and J shed 7 bases, with 12 bases lying between them. CDR3 protein: CASSSGSWQPQHF. The CDR3, as DNA: TGTGCCAGCAGTTCAGGGAGTTGGCAGCCCCAGCATTTT.

The chain has TRBV18 and TRBJ1-1, with a possible D match to TRBD1 (6 bases). From germline, CDR1 is KGHSH and CDR2 LQKENI. CDR3 length equals 14 residues. V dropped 6 bases and J dropped 0 bases, with 11 bases sitting between them. The CDR3 spells CASSGQFMNTEAFF. Written as DNA, the CDR3 is TGTGCCAGCTCCGGACAGTTCATGAACACTGAAGCTTTCTTT.

This clonotype showed up just a few times. V and J are TRBV25-1 and TRBJ2-5; TRBD2 agrees at 12 bases. There are 13 residues in the CDR3. CDR1 and CDR2 (germline): MGHDK, SYGVNS. Trimming cost V 8 bases and J 5 bases; bases outside gene matches: 3. In DNA, the CDR3 is TGTGCCAGCCTAGCGGGGGGGCAGGAGACCCAGTACTTC. This gives the protein CASLAGGQETQYF.

The gene calls are TRBV6-1 and TRBJ2-7; D perhaps matches TRBD2 (5 bases). The ends were cut back, 7 bases at V and 7 bases at J, with 17 bases in the middle. Per the germline V gene, CDR1 is MNHNS and CDR2 is SASEGT. This CDR3 contains 13 residues. This CDR3 reads CASTLTGTGEQYF. Written as DNA, the CDR3 is TGTGCCAGCACCCTAACCGGAACGGGGGAGCAGTACTTC.